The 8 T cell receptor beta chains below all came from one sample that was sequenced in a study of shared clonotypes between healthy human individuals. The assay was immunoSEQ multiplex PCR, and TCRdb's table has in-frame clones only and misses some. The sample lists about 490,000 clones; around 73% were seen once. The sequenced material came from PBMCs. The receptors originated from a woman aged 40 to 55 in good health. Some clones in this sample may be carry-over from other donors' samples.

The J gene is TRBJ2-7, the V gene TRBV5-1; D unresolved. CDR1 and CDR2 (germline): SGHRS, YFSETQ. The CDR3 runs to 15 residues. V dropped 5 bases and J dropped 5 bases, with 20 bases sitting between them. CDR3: CASSTAAPDRDEQYF. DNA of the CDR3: TGCGCCAGCAGTACGGCTGCCCCGGATAGGGACGAGCAGTACTTC.

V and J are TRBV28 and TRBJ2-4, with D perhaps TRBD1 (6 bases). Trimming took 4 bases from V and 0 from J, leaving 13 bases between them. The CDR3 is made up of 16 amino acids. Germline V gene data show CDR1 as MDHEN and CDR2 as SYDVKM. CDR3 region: CASSYGQNLAKNIQYF. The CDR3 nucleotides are TGTGCCAGCAGTTACGGACAGAACCTAGCCAAAAACATTCAGTACTTC.

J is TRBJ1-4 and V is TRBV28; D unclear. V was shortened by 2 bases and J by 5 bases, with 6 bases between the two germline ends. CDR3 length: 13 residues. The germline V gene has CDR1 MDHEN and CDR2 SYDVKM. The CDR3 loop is CASSLDLNEKLFF. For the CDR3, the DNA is TGTGCCAGCAGTTTAGACTTAAATGAAAAACTGTTTTTT.

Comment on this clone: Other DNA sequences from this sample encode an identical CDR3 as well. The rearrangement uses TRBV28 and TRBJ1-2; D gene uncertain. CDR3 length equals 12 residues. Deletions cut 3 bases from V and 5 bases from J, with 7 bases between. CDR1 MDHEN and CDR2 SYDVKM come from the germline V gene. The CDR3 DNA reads TGTGCCAGCAGTTTCGGGAATTATGGCTACACCTTC. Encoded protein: CASSFGNYGYTF.

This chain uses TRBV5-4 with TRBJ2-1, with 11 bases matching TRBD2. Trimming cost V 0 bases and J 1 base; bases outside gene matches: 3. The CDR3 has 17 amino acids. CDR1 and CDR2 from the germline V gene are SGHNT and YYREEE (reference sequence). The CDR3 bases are TGTGCCAGCAGCTTGGTCCGGACTAGCGGGTCCTACAATGAGCAGTTCTTC. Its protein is CASSLVRTSGSYNEQFF. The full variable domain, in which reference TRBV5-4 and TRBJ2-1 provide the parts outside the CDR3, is ETGVTQSPTHLIKTRGQQVTLRCSSQSGHNTVSWYQQALGQGPQFIFQYYREEENGRGNFPPRFSGLQFPNYSSELNVNALELDDSALYLCASSLVRTSGSYNEQFFGPGTRLTVL.

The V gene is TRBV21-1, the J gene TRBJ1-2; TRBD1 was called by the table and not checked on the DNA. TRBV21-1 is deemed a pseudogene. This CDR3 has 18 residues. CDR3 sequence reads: CASSGGQGAYPDNYGYTF. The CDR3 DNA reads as TGTGCCAGCAGCGGGGGACAGGGGGCGTACCCCGATAACTATGGCTACACCTTC.

CDR3 region: CASSAGKRGNQPQHF. CDR3 DNA sequence: TGTGCCAGCAGTGCAGGGAAACGGGGAAATCAGCCCCAGCATTTT. The chain combines TRBV28 with TRBJ1-5, with D perhaps matching TRBD1 (5 bases). Trimming stripped 5 bases from V and 4 bases from J, with 15 bases between. CDR1 and CDR2 (germline): MDHEN, SYDVKM. This CDR3 spans 15 amino acids.

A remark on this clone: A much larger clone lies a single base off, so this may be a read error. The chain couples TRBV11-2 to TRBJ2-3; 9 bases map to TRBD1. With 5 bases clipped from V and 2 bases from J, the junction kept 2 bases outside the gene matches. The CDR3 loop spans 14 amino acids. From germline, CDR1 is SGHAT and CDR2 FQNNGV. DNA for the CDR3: TGTGCCAGCAGCCGGGACAGGGTCACAGATACGCAGTATTTT. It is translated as CASSRDRVTDTQYF. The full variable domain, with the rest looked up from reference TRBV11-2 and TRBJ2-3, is EAGVAQSPRYKIIEKRQSVAFWCNPISGHATLYWYQQILGQGPKLLIQFQNNGVVDDSQLPKDRFSAERLKGVDSTLKIQPAKLEDSAVYLCASSRDRVTDTQYFGPGTRLTVL.